The rows below give T cell receptor beta chains drawn from one sample of a study of OX40 agonist ivuxolimab in advanced cancers. Only in-frame clones appear in the TCRdb table, and some are missing; sequencing was by immunoSEQ multiplex PCR. There are roughly 52,000 clones in the sample; just under 85% occur only once, and approximately 1.3% lies in the top ten. Sequenced here: CD4+ or CD8+ T cells sorted from blood, sampled in a trial of the OX40 agonist ivuxolimab. The receptors here all came from an adult with an advanced solid tumor such as melanoma, head and neck, liver or kidney cancer. The CDR3 runs from the conserved cysteine through the conserved F or W. The D gene is left open where the match is weak.

D: TRBD1
J: TRBJ1-1
V: TRBV7-6
CDR3: CASTHSGTGKNTEAFF
DNA: TGTGCCAGCACTCACTCCGGGACAGGGAAGAACACTGAAGCTTTCTTT

D: TRBD1
J: TRBJ2-1
V: TRBV7-2
CDR3: CASSFRGQGADEQFF
DNA: TGTGCCAGCAGCTTTCGGGGGCAGGGGGCTGATGAGCAGTTCTTC

D: TRBD2
J: TRBJ2-5
V: TRBV2
CDR3: CASSEGVAGDGETQYF
DNA: TGTGCCAGCAGTGAAGGGGTAGCGGGAGACGGAGAGACCCAGTACTTC

D: NA
J: TRBJ2-7
V: TRBV4-2
CDR3: CASSQEPGSSNEQYF
DNA: TGTGCCAGCAGCCAAGAGCCGGGGAGTAGCAACGAGCAGTACTTC

D: NA
J: TRBJ1-1
V: TRBV6-1
CDR3: CASSELPGVTEAFF
DNA: TGTGCCAGCAGTGAGTTACCAGGGGTAACTGAAGCTTTCTTT

D: NA
J: TRBJ1-6
V: TRBV7-2
CDR3: CASSLEFRGARSPLHF
DNA: TGTGCCAGCAGCTTAGAATTTAGGGGGGCCCGGTCACCCCTCCACTTT

D: NA
J: TRBJ1-1
V: TRBV5-1
CDR3: CASSSSSVINTEAFF
DNA: TGCGCCAGCAGCTCCTCCAGCGTCATAAACACTGAAGCTTTCTTT

D: NA
J: TRBJ1-5
V: TRBV30
CDR3: CAWSLAPRDLRDSQPQHF
DNA: TGTGCCTGGAGTTTGGCCCCGAGGGACCTAAGGGATTCTCAGCCCCAGCATTTT

D: NA
J: TRBJ1-2
V: TRBV19
CDR3: CASSIDIWGNGDYGYTF
DNA: TGTGCCAGTAGTATAGATATATGGGGAAACGGAGACTATGGCTACACCTTC

D: TRBD1
J: TRBJ2-7
V: TRBV28
CDR3: CASSLTGVYEQYF
DNA: TGTGCCAGCAGTTTGACAGGGGTCTACGAGCAGTACTTC

D: TRBD1
J: TRBJ2-5
V: TRBV5-4
CDR3: CASSSGQEETQYF
DNA: TGTGCCAGCAGCTCCGGACAGGAAGAGACCCAGTACTTC

D: TRBD1
J: TRBJ2-5
V: TRBV4-3
CDR3: CASSQGGQGAGETQYF
DNA: TGCGCCAGCAGCCAAGGGGGACAGGGGGCGGGAGAGACCCAGTACTTC

D: NA
J: TRBJ2-5
V: TRBV5-5
CDR3: CASSLTTVEETQYF
DNA: TGTGCCAGCAGCTTGACTACCGTTGAAGAGACCCAGTACTTC

D: NA
J: TRBJ1-1
V: TRBV7-9
CDR3: CASSFKGENTEAFF
DNA: TGTGCCAGCAGCTTTAAGGGGGAGAACACTGAAGCTTTCTTT

D: TRBD1
J: TRBJ1-2
V: TRBV6-6
CDR3: CASSPDREREEHGYTF
DNA: TGTGCCAGCAGTCCGGACAGGGAAAGGGAGGAACATGGCTACACCTTC

D: NA
J: TRBJ1-5
V: TRBV6-6
CDR3: CASSPRSNQPQHF
DNA: TGTGCCAGCAGCCCGAGAAGCAATCAGCCCCAGCATTTT

D: NA
J: TRBJ1-1
V: TRBV6-5
CDR3: CASSPGTYNTEAFF
DNA: TGTGCCAGCAGCCCTGGGACATATAACACTGAAGCTTTCTTT

D: TRBD1
J: TRBJ1-6
V: TRBV5-1
CDR3: CASSPGTGNSPLHF
DNA: TGCGCCAGCAGCCCCGGGACAGGGAATTCACCCCTCCACTTT